The 22 T cell receptor beta chains reported below all come from one sample, sequenced in a study of blood T cell repertoires in COVID-19. Only in-frame clones appear in the TCRdb table, and some are missing; sequencing was by immunoSEQ multiplex PCR. In the table there are under 350,000 clones, 85% of which are singletons. What was sequenced was peripheral blood. The receptors stem from a human donor in a cohort sampled during active COVID-19.

V is TRBV27 and J is TRBJ1-5; possible D gene TRBD1, 5 bases. The CDR3 totals 16 residues. Trimming took off 2 bases at V and 3 bases at J, with 14 bases between the two ends. CDR1 is MNHEY and CDR2 is SMNVEV in the germline V gene (reference sequence). The CDR3 sequence: CASSLKAGISNQPQHF. In DNA, the CDR3 is TGTGCCAGCAGTTTAAAGGCAGGGATTTCCAATCAGCCCCAGCATTTT.

This clone has only a few counts. The V call is TRBV6-5, the J call TRBJ2-7, with 12 bases matching TRBD2. The V and J ends lost 6 bases and 2 bases, in that order; junction bases with no gene match: 5. Per the germline V gene, CDR1 is MNHEY and CDR2 is SVGAGI. This CDR3 spans 15 amino acids. CDR3 residues: CASRGLAGQTYEQYF. CDR3 DNA sequence: TGTGCCAGCAGGGGACTAGCGGGCCAAACCTACGAGCAGTACTTC.

This clone was counted a few times. The genes are TRBV1 and TRBJ2-4; the D segment call TRBD2 is taken from the table without a DNA check. TRBV1 is a documented pseudogene. This CDR3 comprises 16 residues. The CDR3 protein is CTSSLFTGDPLNIQYF. For the CDR3, the DNA is TGCACCAGCAGCCTTTTTACGGGGGACCCACTTAACATTCAGTACTTC.

This chain uses TRBV29-1 with TRBJ2-3, with 11 positions matching TRBD2. The J segment lost 2 bases and the V segment lost 7 bases, leaving 8 bases of the junction unmatched. Looked up from germline, CDR1 is SQVTM and CDR2 is ANQGSEA. The CDR3 is made up of 15 amino acids. Here the CDR3 reads CSAPRLAGNTDTQYF. CDR3 coding DNA: TGCAGCGCCCCCCGACTAGCGGGGAACACAGATACGCAGTATTTT.

The CDR3 sequence: CASSQETGESPLHF. CDR3 DNA sequence: TGTGCCAGCAGCCAAGAGACAGGGGAATCACCCCTCCACTTT. The chain is built from TRBV4-2 and TRBJ1-6, with TRBD1 identical over 8 bases. CDR3 length equals 14 residues. The V gene end was trimmed by 0 bases and the J gene end by 10 bases; junction bases not matched to a gene: 2. The germline CDR1 and CDR2 sequences are LGHNA and YNFKEQ.

This clone has just one count. The chain has TRBV5-1 and TRBJ1-6; 9 bases line up with TRBD1. The ends lost 1 base at V and 7 bases at J; junction bases unmatched: 3. Germline-derived CDR1 and CDR2 are SGHRS and YFSETQ. This CDR3 is built from 15 residues. The CDR3 region has the DNA TGCGCCAGCAGCTTGCCTGGGACAGGGAATTCACCCCTCCACTTT. Encoded protein: CASSLPGTGNSPLHF.

V and J are TRBV7-3 and TRBJ1-1, with TRBD1 identical over 11 bases. Looked up from germline, CDR1 is SGHTA and CDR2 is FQGTGA. Germline trimming cut 4 bases from V and 6 bases from J; bases unmatched to any gene: 10. The CDR3 covers 16 residues. CDR3 DNA: TGTGCCAGCAGCTCTTGGACAGGGGGCAATTTCGCTGAAGCTTTCTTT. Translating it yields CASSSWTGGNFAEAFF.

The chain uses TRBV6-2 or TRBV6-3 and TRBJ2-7, with D maybe TRBD2 (5 bases). V lost 4 bases and J 2 bases, leaving 12 bases between the germline ends. Germline V gene sequence: CDR1 MNHEY, CDR2 SVGEGT. The CDR3 consists of 14 residues. CDR3 nucleotide sequence: TGTGCCAGCAGTTGGAGGCGGCTGCCCTACGAGCAGTACTTC. Protein product: CASSWRRLPYEQYF.

This CDR3 reads CASSDRGMGETQYF. Written as DNA, the CDR3 is TGTGCCAGCAGTGACAGGGGGATGGGAGAGACCCAGTACTTC. The genes are TRBV2 and TRBJ2-5, with TRBD1 matching over 7 bases. The CDR3 is made up of 14 amino acids. The germline V gene encodes CDR1 SNHLY and CDR2 FYNNEI. Trimming took 3 bases from V and 4 from J; bases not matched to a gene: 5. The complete variable domain, with remaining parts taken from reference TRBV2 and TRBJ2-5, reads EPEVTQTPSHQVTQMGQEVILRCVPISNHLYFYWYRQILGQKVEFLVSFYNNEISEKSEIFDDQFSVERPDGSNFTLKIRSTKLEDSAMYFCASSDRGMGETQYFGPGTRLLVL.

The chain links TRBV18 to TRBJ1-1; no reliable D call. This CDR3 spans 15 amino acids. Trimming removed 0 bases from V and 7 bases from J, with 15 bases in between. Germline V gene lookup returns CDR1 KGHSH and CDR2 LQKENI. This CDR3 reads CASSPPLMGRGEAFF. The CDR3 region has the DNA TGTGCCAGCTCACCACCATTAATGGGTCGGGGTGAAGCTTTCTTT.

In this sample, this clone turned up once. The V gene is TRBV11-2, the J gene TRBJ1-1, with 7 nucleotides matching TRBD1. CDR3 length: 14 amino acids. CDR1 is SGHAT, CDR2 FQNNGV, per germline. V lost 4 bases and J lost 0; bases outside the gene matches: 2. CDR3 DNA: TGTGCCAGCAGCTGGGGACAGATGAACACTGAAGCTTTCTTT. This encodes CASSWGQMNTEAFF.

The chain couples TRBV30 to TRBJ1-6; tentative D call: TRBD1 (6 bases). Germline V CDR1 and CDR2: GTSNPN, SVGIG (reference sequence). The CDR3 contains 14 residues. The V end was cut by 8 bases, the J end by 6 bases, with 17 bases between. As DNA, the CDR3 is TGTGCCGGGATGAGAAGGGACATTAATTCACCCCTCCACTTT. This translates into CAGMRRDINSPLHF.

The table lists this clone with a few counts. The J gene is TRBJ2-5, the V gene TRBV18; possibly TRBD1 for D (7 bases). CDR1 and CDR2 (germline): KGHSH, LQKENI. The germline V and J ends were trimmed by 6 bases and 4 bases, with 18 bases remaining between them. The CDR3 spans 15 residues. CDR3 DNA sequence: TGTGCCAGCTCTCCTTCCAGGGGGGCTGGAGAGACCCAGTACTTC. Translated: CASSPSRGAGETQYF.

The chain joins TRBV2 to TRBJ2-7; D not resolved. Germline loops: CDR1 SNHLY, CDR2 FYNNEI. Trimming took off 8 bases at V and 6 bases at J, with 11 bases between the two ends. The CDR3 has 11 residues. The CDR3 nucleotides read TGTGCCAGCCAGACACCTCGCGAGCAGTACTTC. As protein: CASQTPREQYF.

The chain joins TRBV28 to TRBJ1-2; D unclear. Per germline, CDR1 MDHEN and CDR2 SYDVKM. V lost 3 bases to trimming and J lost 8 bases, with 13 bases between them. The CDR3 is 13 amino acids. The CDR3 DNA is TGTGCCAGCAGTTTGGTCCAAACGGGGGGCTACACCTTC. Protein sequence: CASSLVQTGGYTF.

The rearrangement links TRBV5-6 to TRBJ1-6, with TRBD1 matching 7 bases. The CDR3 is 15 amino acids. Trimming took 2 bases from V and 13 from J; bases not matched to a gene: 12. In germline, CDR1 is SGHDT, CDR2 YYEEEE. In nucleotides, the CDR3 is TGTGCCAGCAGCTTTCCGCACAGGGGACTCGGTCCCCTCCACTTT. It yields the protein CASSFPHRGLGPLHF.

V gene TRBV10-3 combines with J gene TRBJ1-1; TRBD1 is a possible D gene (5 bases). Germline lookup yields CDR1 ENHRY and CDR2 SYGVKD. V lost 2 bases, J lost 3 bases, and 7 bases lay in between. This CDR3 has 13 residues. This chain's CDR3 is CAISEGGDTEAFF. The CDR3 region has the DNA TGTGCCATCAGTGAGGGGGGGGACACTGAAGCTTTCTTT.

The chain joins TRBV27 to TRBJ2-7; a possible D gene is TRBD2 (6 bases). The V gene's germline CDR1 is MNHEY and CDR2 SMNVEV (reference sequence). Trimming left V 5 bases short and J 5 bases short, with 19 bases between. The CDR3 has 15 residues. CDR3 region: CASSHTPGGPHEQYF. CDR3 in DNA: TGTGCCAGCAGTCATACCCCCGGGGGTCCCCACGAGCAGTACTTC.

The chain combines TRBV2 with TRBJ2-7, with D possibly matching TRBD2 (5 bases). Per the germline V gene, CDR1 is SNHLY and CDR2 is FYNNEI. The CDR3 is made up of 15 amino acids. V lost 6 bases and J lost 0, with 15 bases in between. As DNA, the CDR3 is TGTGCCAGCAGGGGAGAAGGGAAAAGCTCCTACGAGCAGTACTTC. Translation: CASRGEGKSSYEQYF.

The chain has TRBV29-1 and TRBJ2-1; D is perhaps TRBD2 (5 bases). This CDR3 spans 14 amino acids. CDR1 SQVTM and CDR2 ANQGSEA come from the germline V gene. Trimming left V 1 base short and J 2 bases short, with 9 bases between. The CDR3 protein is CSVEAEGAYNEQFF. In DNA, the CDR3 is TGCAGCGTTGAAGCAGAGGGAGCCTACAATGAGCAGTTCTTC.

A few counts support this clone. The rearrangement links TRBV7-9 to TRBJ1-5, with 7 bases identical to TRBD1. The germline V gene has CDR1 SEHNR and CDR2 FQNEAQ (reference sequence). The V segment lost 6 bases and the J segment 0 bases; nucleotides outside the gene matches: 8. The CDR3 spans 16 residues. CDR3 residues: CASSPTGTASNQPQHF. The CDR3 nucleotides are TGTGCCAGCAGTCCCACCGGGACAGCTAGCAATCAGCCCCAGCATTTT.

The V and J genes are TRBV2 and TRBJ2-7; maybe TRBD1 (6 bases). V was cut by 3 bases and J by 5 bases, with 14 bases left in between. Germline CDR1 reads SNHLY; CDR2 reads FYNNEI. This CDR3 has 14 residues. CDR3 sequence (DNA): TGTGCCAGCAGTGACACCCATTACAGGGACGAGCAGTACTTC. Amino acids: CASSDTHYRDEQYF.